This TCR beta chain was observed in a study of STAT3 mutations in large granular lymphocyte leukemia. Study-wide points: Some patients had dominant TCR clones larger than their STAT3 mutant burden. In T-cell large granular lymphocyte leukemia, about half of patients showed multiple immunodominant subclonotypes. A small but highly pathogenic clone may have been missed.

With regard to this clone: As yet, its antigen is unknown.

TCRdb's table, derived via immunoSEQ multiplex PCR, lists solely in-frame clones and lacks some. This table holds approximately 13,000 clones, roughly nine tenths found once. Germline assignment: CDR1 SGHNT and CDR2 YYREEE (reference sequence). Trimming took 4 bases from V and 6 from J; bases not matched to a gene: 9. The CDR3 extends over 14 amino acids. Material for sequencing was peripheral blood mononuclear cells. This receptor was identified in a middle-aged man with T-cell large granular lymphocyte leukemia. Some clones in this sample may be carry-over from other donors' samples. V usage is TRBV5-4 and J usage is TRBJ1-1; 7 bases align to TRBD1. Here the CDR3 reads CASSATGMPAEAFF. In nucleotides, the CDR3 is TGTGCCAGCAGCGCGACAGGGATGCCCGCTGAAGCTTTCTTT.